This is a list of T cell receptor beta chains from one sample in a study of PD-1 blockade in classical Hodgkin lymphoma. Sequencing was performed with immunoSEQ multiplex PCR; in TCRdb, only in-frame clones are kept and a portion is missing. The sample gives 25,000 to 30,000 clones, about four fifths of which show up once; around 16% is in the top ten. This material consisted of peripheral blood mononuclear cells (PBMCs), taken before the fourth cycle of nivolumab. These receptors all come from a human donor with classical Hodgkin lymphoma. Both conserved end residues are part of each CDR3. A D gene is named only where the DNA matches it firmly. A row's size may be missing; if present it is once, few, many or a size class.

>TRBV6-5|-|-|TRBJ2-2
TGTGCCAGCAGTTTACTCCCGGGCGTGGGGGAGCTGTTTTTT
CASSLLPGVGELFF
>TRBV20-1|-|-|TRBJ2-1
TGCAGTGCTAGAGTAAACAATGAGCAGTTCTTC
CSARVNNEQFF
>TRBV6-1|few|TRBD1|TRBJ1-2
TGTGCCAGCAGGACAGGGGGCATTAATGGCTACACCTTC
CASRTGGINGYTF
>TRBV28|-|-|TRBJ1-1
TGTGCCAGCAGTACGGGGGGTTGGAACACTGAAGCTTTCTTT
CASSTGGWNTEAFF
>TRBV27|-|-|TRBJ2-3
TGTGCCAGCAGTTTATCGAGGGGCGATACGCAGTATTTT
CASSLSRGDTQYF
>TRBV30|-|-|TRBJ2-7
TGTGCCTGGAGTGTACACAGCGGTGACGAGCAGTACTTC
CAWSVHSGDEQYF
>TRBV5-1|-|-|TRBJ1-2
TGCGCCAGCAGCTTGAGCGCCGGGACAAAGCACTATGGCTACACCTTC
CASSLSAGTKHYGYTF
>TRBV7-2|-|TRBD2|TRBJ2-1
TGTGCCAGCAGCCTAGCGGTGAGCTCCTACAATGAGCAGTTCTTC
CASSLAVSSYNEQFF
>TRBV5-4|once|TRBD1|TRBJ1-1
TGTGCCAGCAGCCGCGACAGGGGGGACCAAGCTTTCTTT
CASSRDRGDQAFF
>TRBV6-6|-|TRBD1|TRBJ2-7
TGTGCCAGCAGTACGACAGGGCAATACGAGCAGTACTTC
CASSTTGQYEQYF
>TRBV6-1|-|TRBD2|TRBJ2-1
TGTGCCAGCAGTACTAGCGGGAGGTACAATGAGCAGTTCTTC
CASSTSGRYNEQFF
>TRBV5-1|once|TRBD2|TRBJ2-3
TGCGCCAGCAGCCCTCTAGCGGGAGGTTCCACAGATACGCAGTATTTT
CASSPLAGGSTDTQYF
>TRBV28|few|-|TRBJ1-5
TGTGCCAGCAGTTTACTGGGGAACGAGCATCAGCCCCAGCATTTT
CASSLLGNEHQPQHF
>TRBV6-6|-|TRBD2|TRBJ2-7
TGTGCCAGCAGTTACTCAAAAATGGCGGGAGCCTACGAGCAGTACTTC
CASSYSKMAGAYEQYF
>TRBV4-1|-|TRBD2|TRBJ2-1
TGCGCCAGCAGCCAAGATACAACCGTGGGAGGGCCCAGCAATGAGCAGTTCTTC
CASSQDTTVGGPSNEQFF
>TRBV7-2|once|-|TRBJ2-7
TGTGCCAGCAGCTTAGTAGTGAGCTGGGACCGGGGTTCCGAGCAGTACTTC
CASSLVVSWDRGSEQYF
>TRBV5-4|few|TRBD1|TRBJ2-5
TGTGCCAGCAGCCCCGGACAGGGTTTAATTGGGGAGACCCAGTACTTC
CASSPGQGLIGETQYF
>TRBV10-3|-|TRBD2|TRBJ2-3
TGTGCCATCAGTGGGCTAGCGGGAGCAGATACGCAGTATTTT
CAISGLAGADTQYF
>TRBV7-9|-|TRBD2|TRBJ2-1
TGTGCCAGCAGCTTCGGGACTAGCACCAGAAGAGACACGGTCTTC
CASSFGTSTRRDTVF
>TRBV29-1|-|-|TRBJ2-1
TGCAGCGTTCACAACAGCGCGACTAGTAGGCTAGCAAGCAATGAGCAGTTCTTC
CSVHNSATSRLASNEQFF
>TRBV9|-|-|TRBJ2-5
TGTGCCAGCAGCGTAGGTGGGGCGCTGGAGACCCAGTACTTC
CASSVGGALETQYF
>TRBV5-6|-|-|TRBJ2-1
TGTGCCAGCAGCTATGGACAGCTATCCTACAATGAGCAGTTCTTC
CASSYGQLSYNEQFF
>TRBV6-5|-|-|TRBJ2-3
TGTGCCAGCAGTTACGGTGACACCACAGATACGCAGTATTTT
CASSYGDTTDTQYF
>TRBV19|once|TRBD2|TRBJ2-5
TGTGCCAGTAGTATGGTCCCGGGAGGACCGCCGGATGGGGAGACCCAGTACTTC
CASSMVPGGPPDGETQYF
>TRBV7-3|few|-|TRBJ2-3
TGTGCCAGCAGCCCACAGGGTCTCAGCACAGATACGCAGTATTTT
CASSPQGLSTDTQYF
>TRBV5-1|-|TRBD2|TRBJ2-3
TGCGCCAGCCGGAGCGGGATAAACACAGATACGCAGTATTTT
CASRSGINTDTQYF
>TRBV28|-|-|TRBJ1-2
TGTGCCAGCAGTTTTCGGCAGGGGTGGAGCTATGGCTACACCTTC
CASSFRQGWSYGYTF
>TRBV5-5|-|-|TRBJ1-4
TGTGCCAGCAGCCGAAATGAAAAACTGTTTTTT
CASSRNEKLFF
>TRBV5-5|few|-|TRBJ1-1
TGTGCCAGCAGCCCTTTGACAGGAGCGAACACTGAAGCTTTCTTT
CASSPLTGANTEAFF
>TRBV18|-|-|TRBJ2-1
TGTGCCAGCTCACCACGTGAGGGGAACAATGAGCAGTTCTTC
CASSPREGNNEQFF
>TRBV5-1|-|TRBD2|TRBJ2-3
TGCGCCAGCAGCTCCGGGACTAGCGGGACAGATACGCAGTATTTT
CASSSGTSGTDTQYF
>TRBV19|few|TRBD2|TRBJ2-5
TGTGCCAGTAGTATGGGTAGCGGGAGTGGGGAGACCCAGTACTTC
CASSMGSGSGETQYF
>TRBV7-4|-|TRBD2|TRBJ2-7
TGTGCCAGCAGCTTAGATCGCGGGAGTGTCAACGAGCAGTACTTC
CASSLDRGSVNEQYF
>TRBV2|-|-|TRBJ2-5
TGTGCCAGCAGCCGGGGAGTTGAGACCCAGTACTTC
CASSRGVETQYF
>TRBV6-5|once|-|TRBJ2-7
TGTGCCAGCAGTGAAATGGGACCAAACTACGAGCAGTACTTC
CASSEMGPNYEQYF
>TRBV29-1|-|-|TRBJ1-1
TGCAGCGTTGTGGACCCCCGAGTCGCTGAAGCTTTCTTT
CSVVDPRVAEAFF